This T cell receptor (beta chain) was obtained from a study of Tregs in tolerant kidney transplant recipients (dated by TCRdb to the late 2010s). For the study in its entirety: TCRbeta sequencing was used in the study to identify donor-specific regulatory T cells before combined kidney and bone marrow transplantation, and the identified cells were then tracked after transplant. In a few healthy controls, several methods of expanding Tregs specific for an allogeneic donor were compared by TCRbeta repertoire sequencing. On the study overall, not on this receptor specifically: Expanding Tregs with activated donor B cells appeared to identify the most biologically relevant and donor-specific TCRbeta repertoire. Biological reproducibility was not directly assessed, although technical replication error appeared to be minimal. The study was limited by small patient numbers, and the findings need validation in larger populations and under other immunosuppression protocols.

Trimming removed 6 bases from V and 0 bases from J, leaving 15 bases between the germline ends. CDR1 and CDR2, per the germline V gene, are SNHLY and FYNNEI. Including cysteine and phenylalanine, the CDR3 has 17 amino acids. The kept DNA is CDR3 alone, 51 bases in frame from the first base. As to this clone: This receptor's antigen is unknown. Base qualities are not recorded, but no much larger clone differs from it by a single base.

Unstimulated Tregs (CD4+CD25+CD127-), CD4+ non-Tregs (CD4+CD25-), CD4 and CD8 cells were FACS-sorted from thawed PBMCs. Blood from healthy controls was obtained either from healthy volunteers or as purchased buffy coats. Healthy control blood was processed to PBMCs with a Ficoll density gradient and then cryopreserved, whereas patient PBMCs were collected both before and after transplant. For TCRbeta CDR3 sequencing, genomic DNA was extracted from sorted cells using the QIAGEN DNeasy Blood and Tissue Kit. High-throughput TCRbeta CDR3 sequencing, which included PCR amplification with bias correction and internal controls, was done commercially through immunoSEQ. As for how the authors treated the data: Unique productive TCRbeta sequences were defined by CDR3 nucleotide sequence where primers matched, and otherwise by CDR3 amino acid sequence together with Vbeta and Jbeta genes. Sorting error was corrected by removing sequences shared between sorted populations at a frequency ratio of 2:1 or less, and the remaining shared sequences were assigned to the higher population. Sequences were defined as donor-reactive when expanded at least 5-fold in CFSE-low cells versus unstimulated cells and present at a frequency of at least 0.01% in CFSE-low cells. Repertoire divergence was quantified by Jensen-Shannon divergence using the top 100 TCRbeta sequences ranked by frequency. When a sample had multiple sequencing runs, each run was corrected for sorting error separately and the runs were then pooled. Entries here come from immuneACCESS through TCRdb and include only in-frame sequences with V and J called. Some clones fail to appear in such tables; in the studies checked, an unresolved V gene covers under half of the shortfall, and the cause of the remainder is unknown. V and J calls and clone size are copied from that table; D and trimming were computed from the DNA. This sample is represented by some 69,000 clones; around 83% of them were singletons. Approximately 4% of the sample is in the top ten clones.

The chain is encoded by TRBV2 joined to TRBJ2-6; the D gene is perhaps TRBD1 or TRBD2, each of them matching over 5 bases. Input material: CD4+ T cells from blood. This clonotype was obtained from a human donor in good health. The DNA sequence is TGTGCCAGCAGCCGGGACGTTACCTCCTCTGGGGCCAACGTCCTGACTTTC. This translates into CASSRDVTSSGANVLTF.